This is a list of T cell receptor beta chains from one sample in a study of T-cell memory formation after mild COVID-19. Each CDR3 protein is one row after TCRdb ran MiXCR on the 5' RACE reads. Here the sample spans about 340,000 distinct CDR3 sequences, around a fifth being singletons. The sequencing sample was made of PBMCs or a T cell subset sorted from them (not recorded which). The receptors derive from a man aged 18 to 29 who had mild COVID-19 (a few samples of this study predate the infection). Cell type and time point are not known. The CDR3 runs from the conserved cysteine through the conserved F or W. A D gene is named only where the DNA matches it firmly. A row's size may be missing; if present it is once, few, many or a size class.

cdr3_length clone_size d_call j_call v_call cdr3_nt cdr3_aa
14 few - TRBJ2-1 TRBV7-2 TGTGCCAGCAGCTTAGCAGGGCTTCTAGATGAGCAGTTCTTC CASSLAGLLDEQFF
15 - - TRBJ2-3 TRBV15 TGTGCCACCAGCAGACACAAGGGGGATCCAGATACGCAGTATTTT CATSRHKGDPDTQYF
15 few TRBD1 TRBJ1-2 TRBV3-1 TGTGCCAGCAGCCAAGCCCCGGGACAGAGCTATGGCTACACCTTC CASSQAPGQSYGYTF
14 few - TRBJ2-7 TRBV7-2 TGTGCCAGCAGCTATCGGGACCCAGCCTACGAGCAGTACTTC CASSYRDPAYEQYF
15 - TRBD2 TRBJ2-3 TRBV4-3 TGCGCCAGCAGCCAGGGCGGGGGGGCAACAGATACGCAGTATTTT CASSQGGGATDTQYF
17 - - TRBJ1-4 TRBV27 TGTGCCAGCAGTTTCGGGGTCAAGCATGCAACTAATGAAAAACTGTTTTTT CASSFGVKHATNEKLFF
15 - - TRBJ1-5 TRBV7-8 TGTGCCAGCAGCTTGGTGCCGGGGGGCCATCAGCCCCAGCATTTT CASSLVPGGHQPQHF
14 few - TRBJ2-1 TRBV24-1 TGTGCCACCAGTGATGACCGACAGGGAGGTGAGCAGTTCTTC CATSDDRQGGEQFF
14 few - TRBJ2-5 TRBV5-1 TGCGCCAGCAGCGCGAAGGGGGGGCCGGAGACCCAGTACTTC CASSAKGGPETQYF
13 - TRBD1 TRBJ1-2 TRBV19 TGTGCCAGTAGTATATCAGGGGGCTCTGGCTACACCTTC CASSISGGSGYTF
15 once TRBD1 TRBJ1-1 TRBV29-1 TGCAGCGTTGAAGGGCGGGGACAGACGAACACTGAAGCTTTCTTT CSVEGRGQTNTEAFF
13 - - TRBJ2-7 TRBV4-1 TGCGCCAGCAGCCAAGACAGGGGGGCCGAGCAGTACTTC CASSQDRGAEQYF
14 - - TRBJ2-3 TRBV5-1 TGCGCCAGCAGCTTTGGACTTGTCACAGATACGCAGTATTTT CASSFGLVTDTQYF
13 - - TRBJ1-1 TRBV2 TGTGCCAGCAGGGTAGCAGGGAACACTGAAGCTTTCTTT CASRVAGNTEAFF
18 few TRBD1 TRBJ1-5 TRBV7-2 TGTGCCAGCAGCTTAGTACCTCAGGGGGCGGATAGCAATCAGCCCCAGCATTTT CASSLVPQGADSNQPQHF
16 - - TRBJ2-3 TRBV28 TGTGCCAGCAGTAGATACAGGAGTTCTAGCACAGATACGCAGTATTTT CASSRYRSSSTDTQYF
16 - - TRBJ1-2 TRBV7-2 TGTGCCAGCAGCTTAGCGTCCGCCAGAGCTAACTATGGCTACACCTTC CASSLASARANYGYTF
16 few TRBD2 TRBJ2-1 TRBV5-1 TGCGCCAGCAGCAGGGCGTTACTAGCGTCGCACAATGAGCAGTTCTTC CASSRALLASHNEQFF
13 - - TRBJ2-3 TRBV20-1 TGCAGTCGTGTAGCACAGGGTGAAGATACGCAGTATTTT CSRVAQGEDTQYF
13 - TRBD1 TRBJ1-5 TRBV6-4 TGTGCCAGCAGTGAGGACAGGAATCAGCCCCAGCATTTT CASSEDRNQPQHF
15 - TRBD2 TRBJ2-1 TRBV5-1 TGCGCCAGCAGCTTGGCGGGGGGGTCGGACAATGAGCAGTTCTTC CASSLAGGSDNEQFF
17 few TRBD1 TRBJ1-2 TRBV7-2 TGTGCCAGCAGCTCCACAGGGGGCGCCGGGGGACACTATGGCTACACCTTC CASSSTGGAGGHYGYTF
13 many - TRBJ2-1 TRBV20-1 TGCAGTGTACCACCTCTCTCCTACAATGAGCAGTTCTTC CSVPPLSYNEQFF
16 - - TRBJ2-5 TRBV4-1 TGCGCCAGCAGCCAGGTCGCGCGGGGCGATCAAGAGACCCAGTACTTC CASSQVARGDQETQYF
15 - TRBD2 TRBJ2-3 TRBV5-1 TGCGCCAGCAGCTTGTCGGCTAGCGGGACCGATACGCAGTATTTT CASSLSASGTDTQYF
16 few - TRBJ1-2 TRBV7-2 TGTGCCAGCAGCTTAGCACACAGGGAAGTAGACTATGGCTACACCTTC CASSLAHREVDYGYTF
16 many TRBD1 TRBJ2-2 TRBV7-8 TGTGCCAGCAGCCGAGCGCAGGGGGTGAACACCGGGGAGCTGTTTTTT CASSRAQGVNTGELFF
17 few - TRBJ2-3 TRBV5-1 TGCGCCAGCAGCTTAGGAGGGGCGATACCCACTCCGGATACGCAGTATTTT CASSLGGAIPTPDTQYF
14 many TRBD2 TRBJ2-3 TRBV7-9 TGTGCCAGCAGCCCTAGCGGGCGGGCGGATACGCAGTATTTT CASSPSGRADTQYF
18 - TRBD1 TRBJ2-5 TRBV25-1 TGTGCCAGCAGTGATGGGGGGCGGACAGGGGGTTTTCGAGAGACCCAGTACTTC CASSDGGRTGGFRETQYF
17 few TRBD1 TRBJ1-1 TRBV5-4 TGTGCCAGCAGCTTATACAGGGGGTTTCGGGGGAACACTGAAGCTTTCTTT CASSLYRGFRGNTEAFF
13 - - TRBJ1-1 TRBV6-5 TGTGCCAGCAGCCAGTGGATTCTAGGGGAAGCTTTCTTT CASSQWILGEAFF
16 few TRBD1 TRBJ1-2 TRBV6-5 TGTGCCAGCAGTTACGGGACAGGGGGCGGAAGCTATGGCTACACCTTC CASSYGTGGGSYGYTF
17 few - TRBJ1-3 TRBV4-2 TGTGCCAGCAGCCAGTTAAATGGACGGTTCTCTGGAAACACCATATATTTT CASSQLNGRFSGNTIYF
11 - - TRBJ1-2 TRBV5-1 TGCGCCAGCAGCTTCGGTTCTCGCTACACCTTC CASSFGSRYTF
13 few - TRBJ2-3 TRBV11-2 TGTGCCAGCAGGATCGGGACCACAGATACGCAGTATTTT CASRIGTTDTQYF
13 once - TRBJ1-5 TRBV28 TGTGCCAGCAGTCCCGACGACAGGCAGCCCCAGCATTTT CASSPDDRQPQHF
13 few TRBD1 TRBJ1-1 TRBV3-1 TGTGCCACGTGCGACAGGGGTAACACTGAAGCTTTCTTT CATCDRGNTEAFF
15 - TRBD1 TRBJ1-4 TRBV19 TGTGCCAGTAGTTCCACAGGGGCAGGATACGAAAAACTGTTTTTT CASSSTGAGYEKLFF
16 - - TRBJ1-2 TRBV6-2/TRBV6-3 TGTGCCAGCAGCACCCACACCTCTGGAGAGGCCTATGGCTACACCTTC CASSTHTSGEAYGYTF
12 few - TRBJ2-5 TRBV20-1 TGCAGTGCCGAAGACCGGGAAGAGACCCAGTACTTC CSAEDREETQYF
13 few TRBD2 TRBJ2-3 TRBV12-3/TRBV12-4 TGTGCCAGCGGACTAGCAGTAACAGATACGCAGTATTTT CASGLAVTDTQYF
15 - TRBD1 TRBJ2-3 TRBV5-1 TGCGCCAGCAGCCCGGGGACAGGGGCAGGAGATACGCAGTATTTT CASSPGTGAGDTQYF
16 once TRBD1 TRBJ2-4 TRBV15 TGTGCCACCAGCAGAGGGACAGGGAAGTCCAAAAACATTCAGTACTTC CATSRGTGKSKNIQYF
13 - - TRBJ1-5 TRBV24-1 TGTGCCACCAGCAGGGGTCCCGGATTGCCCCAGCATTTT CATSRGPGLPQHF
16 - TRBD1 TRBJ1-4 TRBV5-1 TGCGCCAGCAGCTTGGCCGCCGGGACAGGGGTTGAAAAACTGTTTTTT CASSLAAGTGVEKLFF
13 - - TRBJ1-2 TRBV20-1 TGCAGTGCTACCCCGGGGGGGAACTATGGCTACACCTTC CSATPGGNYGYTF
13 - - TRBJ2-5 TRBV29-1 TGCAGCGTCTCAGCCAGGGCCCAAGAGACCCAGTACTTC CSVSARAQETQYF
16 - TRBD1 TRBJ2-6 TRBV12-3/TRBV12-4 TGTGCCAGCAGCGGACAGGGGTTCTCTGGGGCCAACGTCCTGACTTTC CASSGQGFSGANVLTF
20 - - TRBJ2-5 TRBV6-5 TGTGCCAGCAGTTACTCGATGGGGCTAGCGTGGGATAATTTGGGAGAGACCCAGTACTTC CASSYSMGLAWDNLGETQYF
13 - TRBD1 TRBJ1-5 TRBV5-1 TGCGCCAGCAGCTGGGGGACAGACCAGCCCCAGCATTTT CASSWGTDQPQHF
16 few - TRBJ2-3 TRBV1 TGCACCAGCAGCCAAGATCGGGTTGGGGACACAGATACGCAGTATTTT CTSSQDRVGDTDTQYF